Reported below is one T cell receptor (beta chain). This sample stems from a study of T-cell reconstitution after alpha-beta-depleted transplantation in children. Germline lookup yields CDR1 SGHDT and CDR2 YYEEEE. V gave up 1 base and J gave up 4 bases, with 15 bases separating them. The CDR3 sequence is 15 residues long. The library targeted TCRbeta and was prepared with unique molecular identifiers. From the PCR reads, TCRdb called clonotypes with MiXCR, one entry per CDR3 protein. The table lists about 980,000 distinct CDR3 sequences, about 29% of them singletons, with under 30% in the top ten. The input for sequencing was PBMCs, mostly from graft donor cells, taken 360 days after TCRalphabeta/CD19-depleted stem cell transplant. The chain recombines TRBV5-6 with TRBJ2-7; possibly TRBD1 or TRBD2 for D (6 bases each). This clonotype originated in a boy in the first two years of life who had a stem cell transplant for SCID, so the T cells may come from the graft donor. The CDR3 DNA follows: TGTGCCAGCAGCTTGTATCGGGGGCGGTGGTACGAGCAGTACTTC. Translating it yields CASSLYRGRWYEQYF.